One and the same sample provided the 9 T cell receptor beta chains below, sequenced in a study of shared clonotypes between healthy human individuals. The assay was immunoSEQ multiplex PCR, and TCRdb's table has in-frame clones only and misses some. The sample has around 2,000,000 clones, 95% seen once. Material for sequencing was naive CD4+ T cells sorted from blood. Noted subset: CD45RA+ positively selected. The receptors were sampled from a man aged 18 to 29 in good health.

This chain links TRBV5-1 with TRBJ1-1; no clear D gene. Germline assignment: CDR1 SGHRS and CDR2 YFSETQ. Trimming took off 5 bases at V and 2 bases at J, with 10 bases between the two ends. CDR3 size: 13 residues. The CDR3, as DNA: TGCGCCAGCAGTATCCAACTCAACACTGAAGCTTTCTTT. Protein sequence: CASSIQLNTEAFF.

CDR3: CASSLALTSGYNEQFF. The DNA for the CDR3 is TGTGCCAGCAGCTTGGCCCTGACTAGCGGATACAATGAGCAGTTCTTC. The chain has TRBV5-6 and TRBJ2-1; 9 nucleotides agree with TRBD2. Per germline, CDR1 SGHDT and CDR2 YYEEEE. This CDR3 has 16 amino acids. Trimming took 0 bases from V and 4 from J; bases not matched to a gene: 5.

The chain employs TRBV6-4 and TRBJ2-7; TRBD1 aligns across 9 bases. Germline CDR1 is MRHNA and CDR2 is SNTAGT. The CDR3 sequence is 14 residues long. V dropped 6 bases and J dropped 2; count of bases not matched to a gene: 5. The DNA of the CDR3 is TGTGCCAGCAGCCCGGACAGGGGACCCTACGAGCAGTACTTC. Translation gives CASSPDRGPYEQYF.

In the case of this clone: A read error may produce the germline difference seen at one junction end. The rearrangement links TRBV7-2 to TRBJ2-5, with 10 bases identical to TRBD2. This CDR3 contains 15 residues. Germline CDR1 reads SGHTA; CDR2 reads FQGNSA. The CDR3 DNA is TGTGCCAGCACCTTACTAGCGGGAAATCAAGAGACCCAGTACTTC. Its translation: CASTLLAGNQETQYF.

The chain has TRBV5-4 and TRBJ2-3; TRBD2 matches at 8 bases. The CDR3 spans 15 residues. Germline V CDR1 and CDR2: SGHNT, YYREEE (reference sequence). After removal of 4 bases from V and 4 bases from J, the junction contained 8 bases not matched to a gene. CDR3: CASSPGLGGPDTQYF. Written as DNA, the CDR3 is TGTGCCAGCAGCCCGGGACTAGGCGGACCAGATACGCAGTATTTT.

The J gene is TRBJ2-1, the V gene TRBV6-5; no clear D. The V and J ends lost 2 bases and 9 bases respectively, with 14 bases between them. CDR1 is MNHEY and CDR2 is SVGAGI in the germline V gene. The CDR3 is 14 amino acids. The CDR3 sequence is CASSYDSSPGEQFF. The CDR3 coding sequence is TGTGCCAGCAGTTACGACTCTTCGCCCGGTGAGCAGTTCTTC.

Concerning this clone itself: Other DNA sequences in the sample encode the same CDR3. The chain links TRBV5-1 to TRBJ2-1, with 8 bases lining up with TRBD2. J gave up 3 bases and V 4 bases, and 3 bases lay outside the gene matches. The CDR3 loop spans 14 amino acids. The germline V gene encodes CDR1 SGHRS and CDR2 YFSETQ. CDR3 in amino acids: CASSPGTSYNEQFF. CDR3 coding DNA: TGCGCCAGCAGCCCCGGGACTAGCTACAATGAGCAGTTCTTC.

The V gene is TRBV5-1, the J gene TRBJ2-1, with 10 bases that match TRBD2. This CDR3 is 17 amino acids long. CDR1 SGHRS and CDR2 YFSETQ come from the germline V gene. The V gene end was trimmed by 0 bases and the J gene end by 0 bases; junction bases not matched to a gene: 3. CDR3 coding DNA: TGCGCCAGCAGCTTGGTTCCTAGCGGGGGCTCCTACAATGAGCAGTTCTTC. Its translation: CASSLVPSGGSYNEQFF.

The chain couples TRBV7-8 to TRBJ1-5, with 8 positions matching TRBD1. The CDR3 totals 19 residues. V lost 5 bases and J lost 1; bases outside the gene matches: 16. The germline V gene has CDR1 SGHVS and CDR2 FQNEAQ. CDR3 DNA: TGTGCCAGCAGCCCTTTTGGACAGGGACGGTTCAAGAGCAATCAGCCCCAGCATTTT. This codes for CASSPFGQGRFKSNQPQHF.